The 13 T cell receptor beta chains below were found in one sample sequenced in a study of PD-1 blockade in classical Hodgkin lymphoma. Profiled with immunoSEQ multiplex PCR; TCRdb holds only in-frame clones, not every one. The table includes under 30,000 clones, about 89% detected once. Time point given: newly diagnosed, previously untreated cHL patient sample. Input material: peripheral blood mononuclear cells (PBMCs). These receptors were collected from a human donor with classical Hodgkin lymphoma.

The chain couples TRBV19 to TRBJ2-7; TRBD2 might be the D (5 bases). The V and J ends lost 0 bases and 2 bases respectively, with 14 bases between them. CDR3 length equals 16 residues. The germline gives CDR1 LNHDA, CDR2 SQIVND (reference sequence). The CDR3 sequence is CASSIDLGLETYEQYF. The CDR3 DNA sequence: TGTGCCAGTAGTATAGACCTAGGACTGGAGACCTACGAGCAGTACTTC. The whole variable domain, filled in from reference TRBV19 and TRBJ2-7, reads DGGITQSPKYLFRKEGQNVTLSCEQNLNHDAMYWYRQDPGQGLRLIYYSQIVNDFQKGDIAEGYSVSREKKESFPLTVTSAQKNPTAFYLCASSIDLGLETYEQYFGPGTRLTVT.

V gene TRBV28 combines with J gene TRBJ2-7; D may correspond to TRBD1 or TRBD2 (6 bases each). V was pared by 5 bases and J by 5 bases, with 13 bases between. This CDR3 spans 13 amino acids. Germline lookup yields CDR1 MDHEN and CDR2 SYDVKM. The CDR3: CASSGGRVDEQYF. The CDR3 DNA sequence: TGTGCCAGCAGTGGGGGGCGCGTGGACGAGCAGTACTTC.

V gene TRBV19 combines with J gene TRBJ1-2; perhaps TRBD1 as D (6 bases). CDR1 is LNHDA and CDR2 is SQIVND in the germline V gene (reference sequence). Trimming took 5 bases from V and 8 from J, leaving 12 bases between them. This CDR3 has 12 residues. This chain's CDR3 is CASSPGVSGYTF. The CDR3 DNA reads TGTGCCAGTAGTCCAGGGGTAAGCGGCTACACCTTC.

The chain is built from TRBV30 and TRBJ1-1; D perhaps matches TRBD1 (5 bases). Germline V CDR1 and CDR2: GTSNPN, SVGIG (reference sequence). The germline V and J ends were trimmed by 2 bases and 4 bases, with 11 bases remaining between them. The CDR3 runs 13 residues. In nucleotides, the CDR3 is TGTGCCTGGAGTCCCTGGGGACTCACTGAAGCTTTCTTT. Amino acids: CAWSPWGLTEAFF. Supplemented by reference TRBV30 and TRBJ1-1, the full variable domain reads SQTIHQWPATLVQPVGSPLSLECTVEGTSNPNLYWYRQAAGRGLQLLFYSVGIGQISSEVPQNLSASRPQDRQFILSSKKLLLSDSGFYLCAWSPWGLTEAFFGQGTRLTVV.

In its sample, this clone was seen once. The J gene is TRBJ2-5, the V gene TRBV5-6; D not resolved. This CDR3 has 11 amino acids. CDR1 and CDR2 (germline): SGHDT, YYEEEE. Trimming removed 3 bases at V and 0 bases at J, with 0 bases between. Here the CDR3 DNA reads TGTGCCAGCAGCTACCAAGAGACCCAGTACTTC. It translates to CASSYQETQYF.

The CDR3 is CASTVSSGNTIYF. The CDR3 nucleotides are TGTGCCAGCACGGTTTCCTCTGGAAACACCATATATTTT. The rearrangement links TRBV28 to TRBJ1-3; D gene unclear. CDR3 length: 13 residues. Germline loops: CDR1 MDHEN, CDR2 SYDVKM. V lost 7 bases to trimming and J lost 0 bases, with 7 bases between them.

The chain links TRBV25-1 to TRBJ2-1; 7 nucleotides line up with TRBD2. The length of the CDR3 is 18 residues. The germline gives CDR1 MGHDK, CDR2 SYGVNS. The ends lost 0 bases at V and 0 bases at J; junction bases unmatched: 8. CDR3: CASSEYGGGSGSYNEQFF. In DNA, the CDR3 is TGTGCCAGCAGTGAATATGGGGGAGGGAGCGGCTCCTACAATGAGCAGTTCTTC.

The chain employs TRBV9 and TRBJ2-7, with 14 bases that match TRBD2. The junction had 7 bases not matched to a gene; V was cut back by 0 bases and J by 5 bases. The germline CDR1 and CDR2 sequences are SGDLS and YYNGEE. The CDR3 is made up of 17 amino acids. The chain's CDR3 is CASSVAGQGLAGDEQYF. The CDR3 nucleotides read TGTGCCAGCAGCGTAGCTGGGCAGGGACTAGCGGGAGACGAGCAGTACTTC.

The rearrangement uses TRBV12-5 and TRBJ2-5; TRBD1 matches 8 bases. After removal of 5 bases from V and 4 bases from J, the junction contained 6 bases not matched to a gene. The germline CDR1 and CDR2 sequences are LGHNT and FRNRAP. This CDR3 is built from 14 residues. The CDR3 protein is CASGGSGGSETQYF. In DNA, the CDR3 is TGTGCTAGTGGTGGGTCAGGGGGCTCAGAGACCCAGTACTTC.

The chain employs TRBV21-1 and TRBJ2-7; TRBD1 was called by the table and not checked on the DNA. TRBV21-1 is reported as a pseudogene. CDR3 size: 14 residues. The CDR3 sequence is CASSKEAGSYEQYF. Here the CDR3 DNA reads TGTGCCAGCAGCAAAGAAGCAGGGTCCTACGAGCAGTACTTC.

V is TRBV28 and J is TRBJ2-7; D is possibly TRBD1 or TRBD2 (5 bases each). Trimming cost V 6 bases and J 4 bases, with 16 bases left between them. Germline V gives CDR1 MDHEN, CDR2 SYDVKM. This CDR3 is built from 14 residues. The CDR3 sequence is CASSQGPGGYEQYF. CDR3 coding DNA: TGTGCCAGCAGCCAGGGACCGGGCGGGTACGAGCAGTACTTC.

The chain couples TRBV4-3 to TRBJ1-3; 8 bases agree with TRBD1. This CDR3 spans 14 amino acids. Germline-derived CDR1 and CDR2 are LGHNA and YSLEER. V shed 4 bases, J shed 4 bases, and the junction held 3 bases outside the gene matches. The CDR3 here is CASSRQGLGNTIYF. Here the CDR3 DNA reads TGCGCCAGCAGCCGACAGGGGCTAGGAAACACCATATATTTT.

The V and J genes are TRBV5-4 and TRBJ1-2, with 9 bases that match TRBD1. There are 12 residues in the CDR3. The V and J ends lost 7 bases and 4 bases, in that order; junction bases with no gene match: 2. Per the germline V gene, CDR1 is SGHNT and CDR2 is YYREEE (reference sequence). CDR3 in DNA: TGTGCCAGCGGGGACAGGGCCTATGGCTACACCTTC. It encodes CASGDRAYGYTF.